This note documents a single TCR beta chain sequence. Its specificity is not known. V lost 2 bases to trimming and J lost 0 bases; unmatched junction nucleotides: 3. The CDR3 runs 15 residues. The germline V gene has CDR1 SGHKS and CDR2 YYEKEE (reference sequence). These data originate in a study of T-cell reconstitution after alpha-beta-depleted transplantation in children. Notes on the study in general: Expanded clones from the graft, numbering several hundred, reportedly supplied alpha-beta T cells about two months after transplant.

Molecular barcoding with unique molecular identifiers was used for the TCRbeta library. TCRdb re-called the PCR reads through MiXCR, storing one row per CDR3 protein. The table lists tens of thousands of distinct CDR3 sequences, under 60% of them singletons. The chain uses TRBV5-5 and TRBJ1-1, with 8 bases that match TRBD1. The sequenced sample was peripheral blood, obtained before TCRalphabeta/CD19-depleted stem cell transplant. This TCR was sampled from a boy less than two years old with SCID, due to receive a stem cell transplant. This CDR3 is CASSLEQGVNTEAFF. The CDR3 DNA reads TGTGCCAGCAGCTTAGAACAGGGGGTGAACACTGAAGCTTTCTTT. The full variable domain, its missing parts supplied by reference TRBV5-5 and TRBJ1-1, is DAGVTQSPTHLIKTRGQQVTLRCSPISGHKSVSWYQQVLGQGPQFIFQYYEKEERGRGNFPDRFSARQFPNYSSELNVNALLLGDSALYLCASSLEQGVNTEAFFGQGTRLTVV.